These 31 T cell receptor beta chains share one sample of origin, sequenced in a study of blood T cell repertoires in COVID-19. The repertoire was sequenced with immunoSEQ multiplex PCR; TCRdb's copy has only in-frame clones and lacks some. The table includes 160,000 or so clones, approximately 77% detected once. The sequencing sample was made of PBMCs or T cells enriched from blood (not recorded which). These TCRs come from a man aged 55 to 70 who had recovered from COVID-19.

The gene calls are TRBV28 and TRBJ2-1; 9 nucleotides match TRBD2. Losses at the gene ends were 5 bases for V and 2 bases for J; bases not matched to a gene: 10. Per the germline V gene, CDR1 is MDHEN and CDR2 is SYDVKM. CDR3 length: 17 residues. The CDR3 is CASSTRTSAFTYNEQFF. The CDR3 bases are TGTGCCAGCAGTACCCGGACTAGCGCTTTCACCTACAATGAGCAGTTCTTC.

The chain uses TRBV28 and TRBJ2-1; 8 bases match TRBD2. Germline V gene data show CDR1 as MDHEN and CDR2 as SYDVKM. Losses at the gene ends were 6 bases for V and 9 bases for J; bases not matched to a gene: 10. The CDR3 consists of 14 residues. The CDR3 region has the DNA TGTGCCAGCAGCCTCGGACTAGCTAGGTTTGAGCAGTTCTTC. Protein sequence: CASSLGLARFEQFF.

The chain uses TRBV5-1 and TRBJ2-2; D not resolved. Germline assignment: CDR1 SGHRS and CDR2 YFSETQ. V was clipped by 0 bases and J by 0 bases, with 6 bases between them. CDR3 size: 15 residues. CDR3 region: CASSLVSTNTGELFF. In DNA form, the CDR3 reads TGCGCCAGCAGCTTGGTCAGTACGAACACCGGGGAGCTGTTTTTT. The full variable domain, its missing parts supplied by reference TRBV5-1 and TRBJ2-2, is KAGVTQTPRYLIKTRGQQVTLSCSPISGHRSVSWYQQTPGQGLQFLFEYFSETQRNKGNFPGRFSGRQFSNSRSEMNVSTLELGDSALYLCASSLVSTNTGELFFGEGSRLTVL.

This rearrangement joins TRBV19 to TRBJ2-3; 7 bases fit TRBD2. The CDR3 spans 15 residues. The germline gives CDR1 LNHDA, CDR2 SQIVND (reference sequence). The V gene end was trimmed by 11 bases and the J gene end by 0 bases; junction bases not matched to a gene: 11. CDR3: CAGGPGGGSTDTQYF. DNA of the CDR3: TGTGCCGGTGGCCCTGGCGGGGGAAGCACAGATACGCAGTATTTT. The full variable domain, rest sourced from reference TRBV19 and TRBJ2-3, is DGGITQSPKYLFRKEGQNVTLSCEQNLNHDAMYWYRQDPGQGLRLIYYSQIVNDFQKGDIAEGYSVSREKKESFPLTVTSAQKNPTAFYLCAGGPGGGSTDTQYFGPGTRLTVL.

This clone was seen a few times. This chain links TRBV16 with TRBJ1-2, with D maybe TRBD1 (5 bases). The CDR3 covers 14 residues. V was trimmed by 0 bases and J by 4 bases, leaving 9 bases between them. CDR1 KGHSY and CDR2 FQNENV come from the germline V gene. CDR3 sequence: CASSQSGGVYGYTF. The CDR3 nucleotides read TGTGCCAGCAGCCAATCCGGGGGGGTCTATGGCTACACCTTC.

This clone has more than one count but fewer than ten. The J gene is TRBJ1-2, the V gene TRBV7-2; D gene ambiguous. The germline CDR1 and CDR2 sequences are SGHTA and FQGNSA. Trimming pared 1 base from V and 8 bases from J, leaving 8 bases between. The CDR3 totals 12 residues. The CDR3 sequence is CASSLVQAGYTF. In DNA, the CDR3 is TGTGCCAGCAGCTTAGTGCAGGCCGGCTACACCTTC.

V gene TRBV9 combines with J gene TRBJ1-1; TRBD1 agrees at 7 bases. This CDR3 comprises 13 residues. The J segment lost 4 bases and the V segment lost 0 bases, leaving 0 bases of the junction unmatched. Germline V gene data show CDR1 as SGDLS and CDR2 as YYNGEE. The CDR3 DNA reads TGTGCCAGCAGCGTAGACAGGGGCACTGAAGCTTTCTTT. This encodes CASSVDRGTEAFF.

The chain is built from TRBV5-4 and TRBJ2-2; perhaps TRBD2 as D (7 bases). Germline V lookup: CDR1 SGHNT, CDR2 YYREEE (reference sequence). Trimming took 0 bases from V and 5 from J, leaving 17 bases between them. The CDR3 is made up of 17 amino acids. This CDR3 reads CASSLALRGAGTGELFF. CDR3 DNA: TGTGCCAGCAGCTTGGCCCTCCGGGGGGCGGGGACCGGGGAGCTGTTTTTT.

This clone was detected only once. The gene calls are TRBV28 and TRBJ2-7; D uncertain. CDR1 MDHEN and CDR2 SYDVKM come from the germline V gene. The CDR3 has 14 residues. The ends were cut back, 7 bases at V and 1 base at J, with 14 bases in the middle. The CDR3: CASTPDLTSYEQYF. The DNA for the CDR3 is TGTGCCAGCACCCCAGATTTGACTTCCTACGAGCAGTACTTC.

This clone was picked up one time. This chain uses TRBV5-1 with TRBJ2-5, with TRBD1 matching 8 bases. Germline CDR1 SGHRS, CDR2 YFSETQ. The CDR3 sequence is 13 residues long. Losses at the gene ends were 4 bases for V and 5 bases for J; bases not matched to a gene: 4. CDR3 sequence reads: CASSGRDRETQYF. The CDR3 coding sequence is TGCGCCAGCAGCGGCCGGGACAGGGAGACCCAGTACTTC. Full variable domain (outside the CDR3, taken from reference TRBV5-1 and TRBJ2-5): KAGVTQTPRYLIKTRGQQVTLSCSPISGHRSVSWYQQTPGQGLQFLFEYFSETQRNKGNFPGRFSGRQFSNSRSEMNVSTLELGDSALYLCASSGRDRETQYFGPGTRLLVL.

Only a few counts were recorded for this clone. The chain recombines TRBV13 with TRBJ1-4, with D maybe TRBD1 (5 bases). Germline loops: CDR1 PRHDT, CDR2 FYEKMQ (reference sequence). The CDR3 extends over 15 amino acids. Trimming stripped 3 bases from V and 7 bases from J, with 15 bases between. The CDR3 protein is CASSFRGGAGEKLFF. CDR3 coding DNA: TGTGCCAGCAGCTTTCGAGGAGGGGCTGGTGAAAAACTGTTTTTT.

This clone was detected only once. The V and J genes are TRBV3-1 (or the pseudogene TRBV3-2) and TRBJ1-5, with D tentatively TRBD1 (6 bases). Germline lookup yields CDR1 LGHDT and CDR2 YNNKEL (reference sequence). The CDR3 runs to 14 residues. V lost 1 base, J lost 6 bases, and 10 bases lay in between. The CDR3 sequence: CASSQGLRGQPQHF. The CDR3 DNA is TGTGCCAGCAGCCAAGGGCTCAGGGGTCAGCCCCAGCATTTT.

V and J are TRBV7-2 and TRBJ2-2, with a possible D match to TRBD2 (5 bases). The germline V gene has CDR1 SGHTA and CDR2 FQGNSA. The CDR3 is 16 residues long. V shed 5 bases and J shed 0 bases, with 13 bases lying between them. CDR3 protein: CASSRNSAANTGELFF. The CDR3, as DNA: TGTGCCAGCAGCAGAAATAGCGCCGCGAACACCGGGGAGCTGTTTTTT.

The chain is built from TRBV24-1 and TRBJ2-5; 8 nucleotides match TRBD2. Losses at the gene ends were 0 bases for V and 5 bases for J; bases not matched to a gene: 13. Germline V gene sequence: CDR1 KGHDR, CDR2 SFDVKD. The CDR3 totals 18 residues. In DNA form, the CDR3 reads TGTGCCACCAGTGATTTGCTTCCAGGGACTAGTTTCCCGGAGACCCAGTACTTC. This translates into CATSDLLPGTSFPETQYF.

With respect to this clone: Other nucleotide sequences from this sample produce the same CDR3. The chain joins TRBV5-1 to TRBJ2-2; 8 bases line up with TRBD2. The CDR3 has 15 residues. J gave up 4 bases and V 3 bases, and 5 bases lay outside the gene matches. The V gene's germline CDR1 is SGHRS and CDR2 YFSETQ. CDR3 residues: CASSSGLAGTGELFF. The CDR3 DNA reads TGCGCCAGCAGCTCAGGACTAGCAGGCACCGGGGAGCTGTTTTTT.

V and J are TRBV30 and TRBJ2-5; 8 nucleotides match TRBD2. Germline V lookup: CDR1 GTSNPN, CDR2 SVGIG (reference sequence). The CDR3 loop spans 16 amino acids. V was pared by 2 bases and J by 5 bases, with 13 bases of the junction left unmatched. The CDR3 region is CAWSPSGAGGGETQYF. The CDR3 nucleotides are TGTGCCTGGAGTCCCTCCGGGGCGGGGGGAGGCGAGACCCAGTACTTC.

This chain links TRBV10-3 with TRBJ1-2; possibly TRBD1 for D (5 bases). The CDR3 totals 16 residues. Trimming removed 11 bases at V and 0 bases at J, with 22 bases between. Germline V gives CDR1 ENHRY, CDR2 SYGVKD. The CDR3 nucleotides read TGTGCCGCCGTGGAGAACCCACAGGCTTCTAACTATGGCTACACCTTC. Amino acid sequence: CAAVENPQASNYGYTF.

The genes are TRBV28 and TRBJ2-5; D ambiguous. CDR1 is MDHEN, CDR2 SYDVKM, per germline. Trimming removed 6 bases at V and 1 base at J, with 3 bases between. The CDR3 length is 11 residues. The CDR3 DNA reads TGTGCCAGCAGCCTCCAAGAGACCCAGTACTTC. It specifies CASSLQETQYF.

V gene TRBV5-8 combines with J gene TRBJ1-1; 7 bases agree with TRBD1. After removal of 0 bases from V and 5 bases from J, the junction contained 4 bases not matched to a gene. Germline-derived CDR1 and CDR2 are SGHTS and YDEGEE. This CDR3 has 14 residues. This CDR3 is CASSLEGAQTEAFF. DNA of the CDR3: TGTGCCAGCAGCTTGGAGGGGGCGCAAACTGAAGCTTTCTTT.

The chain combines TRBV6-5 with TRBJ1-1, with a possible D match to TRBD1 (6 bases). This CDR3 has 15 residues. Germline lookup yields CDR1 MNHEY and CDR2 SVGAGI. Between the trimmed V and J ends, which lost 6 bases and 4 bases, there was a span of 18 bases. CDR3 protein: CASRLRTAQGTEAFF. In DNA, the CDR3 is TGTGCCAGCAGATTAAGGACAGCCCAGGGCACTGAAGCTTTCTTT.

The chain is built from TRBV6-5 and TRBJ2-3; the match to TRBD1 covers 10 bases. CDR3 length: 14 residues. Germline trimming cut 6 bases from V and 5 bases from J; bases unmatched to any gene: 5. The V gene's germline CDR1 is MNHEY and CDR2 SVGAGI. The CDR3 spells CASRDRGEGDTQYF. In nucleotides, the CDR3 is TGTGCCAGCAGGGACAGGGGGGAAGGAGATACGCAGTATTTT.

This clone was picked up a small number of times. This chain connects TRBV19 to TRBJ2-4, with 9 bases matching TRBD1. Germline CDR1 reads LNHDA; CDR2 reads SQIVND (reference sequence). The CDR3 is 15 residues long. V trimming: 0 bases; J trimming: 4 bases; junction bases outside the gene matches: 1. CDR3 DNA sequence: TGTGCCAGTAGTATAGACGGACAGGGGAAAAACATTCAGTACTTC. Its protein product is CASSIDGQGKNIQYF. Variable domain in full (rest from reference TRBV19 and TRBJ2-4): DGGITQSPKYLFRKEGQNVTLSCEQNLNHDAMYWYRQDPGQGLRLIYYSQIVNDFQKGDIAEGYSVSREKKESFPLTVTSAQKNPTAFYLCASSIDGQGKNIQYFGAGTRLSVL.

The chain links TRBV3-1 (or the pseudogene TRBV3-2) to TRBJ1-4; D remains unclear. The CDR3 runs to 15 residues. V was trimmed by 4 bases and J by 8 bases, leaving 17 bases between them. Germline V lookup: CDR1 LGHDT, CDR2 YNNKEL (reference sequence). CDR3 protein: CASSPLPRIQEKLFF. In DNA form, the CDR3 reads TGTGCCAGCAGCCCTCTTCCCAGAATCCAAGAAAAACTGTTTTTT.

The chain uses TRBV5-1 and TRBJ2-2, with a tentative D call TRBD2 (7 bases). The CDR3 is 18 residues long. V was clipped by 3 bases and J by 3 bases, with 21 bases between them. Per germline, CDR1 SGHRS and CDR2 YFSETQ. CDR3 bases: TGCGCCAGCAGCTCCATCGAGGGGGGAGGGCGCTACACCGGGGAGCTGTTTTTT. Translated, it gives CASSSIEGGGRYTGELFF.

The rearrangement joins TRBV7-8 to TRBJ2-4; D is possibly TRBD1 (6 bases). Trimming cost V 5 bases and J 0 bases, with 14 bases left between them. The length of the CDR3 is 16 residues. Germline CDR1 and CDR2: SGHVS and FQNEAQ. CDR3 loop: CASSPTGSLAKNIQYF. Here the CDR3 DNA reads TGTGCCAGCAGCCCCACAGGGAGTTTAGCCAAAAACATTCAGTACTTC. The entire variable domain, with the rest obtained from reference TRBV7-8 and TRBJ2-4, is as follows: GAGVSQSPRYKVAKRGQDVALRCDPISGHVSLFWYQQALGQGPEFLTYFQNEAQLDKSGLPSDRFFAERPEGSVSTLKIQRTQQEDSAVYLCASSPTGSLAKNIQYFGAGTRLSVL.

In this sample, this clone turned up many times. The CDR3 region is CASSEGTANTGELFF. The CDR3, as DNA: TGTGCCAGCAGTGAGGGGACAGCGAACACCGGGGAGCTGTTTTTT. The gene calls are TRBV6-4 and TRBJ2-2; 7 nucleotides agree with TRBD1. V lost 3 bases and J lost 0; bases outside the gene matches: 1. CDR3 length: 15 residues. Germline values: CDR1 MRHNA, CDR2 SNTAGT.

The chain carries TRBV20-1 and TRBJ2-5; D gene unclear. The CDR3 covers 11 residues. V shed 3 bases and J shed 5 bases, with 7 bases lying between them. Germline-derived CDR1 and CDR2 are DFQATT and SNEGSKA (reference sequence). CDR3 bases: TGCAGTGCTAGTTTCGGGGAGACCCAGTACTTC. Protein: CSASFGETQYF.

V is TRBV7-2 and J is TRBJ2-7; the D gene is possibly TRBD1 (6 bases). Germline assignment: CDR1 SGHTA and CDR2 FQGNSA. V lost 3 bases and J 7 bases, leaving 16 bases between the germline ends. The length of the CDR3 is 14 residues. The CDR3 sequence: CASSFKTGSGEQYF. The CDR3 nucleotides read TGTGCCAGCAGCTTTAAAACAGGGTCGGGGGAGCAGTACTTC.

This sequence joins TRBV29-1 and TRBJ1-5; 9 bases fit TRBD1. CDR3 size: 13 residues. Trimming took 5 bases from V and 3 from J; bases not matched to a gene: 2. CDR1 and CDR2 (germline): SQVTM, ANQGSEA. The CDR3 protein is CSVRTGDNQPQHF. The CDR3 nucleotides are TGCAGCGTTAGGACAGGGGACAATCAGCCCCAGCATTTT. Together with reference TRBV29-1 and TRBJ1-5, the CDR3 gives the full variable domain: SAVISQKPSRDICQRGTSLTIQCQVDSQVTMMFWYRQQPGQSLTLIATANQGSEATYESGFVIDKFPISRPNLTFSTLTVSNMSPEDSSIYLCSVRTGDNQPQHFGDGTRLSIL.

V is TRBV20-1 and J is TRBJ2-7, with 8 bases matching TRBD2. The trim removed 7 bases at V and 9 bases at J, leaving 8 bases unmatched. The CDR3 is 11 residues long. The germline gives CDR1 DFQATT, CDR2 SNEGSKA (reference sequence). The CDR3 DNA is TGCAGTGTTACCTCTAGCGGGCCGCAGTACTTC. This gives the protein CSVTSSGPQYF.

The chain is built from TRBV6-5 and TRBJ2-1; 12 bases are shared with TRBD2. The CDR3 consists of 15 residues. The germline V gene has CDR1 MNHEY and CDR2 SVGAGI. V was pared by 6 bases and J by 10 bases, with 10 bases of the junction left unmatched. CDR3 sequence reads: CASRTLAGGLEEQFF. The CDR3 DNA reads as TGTGCCAGCAGGACACTAGCGGGAGGTCTTGAGGAGCAGTTCTTC.